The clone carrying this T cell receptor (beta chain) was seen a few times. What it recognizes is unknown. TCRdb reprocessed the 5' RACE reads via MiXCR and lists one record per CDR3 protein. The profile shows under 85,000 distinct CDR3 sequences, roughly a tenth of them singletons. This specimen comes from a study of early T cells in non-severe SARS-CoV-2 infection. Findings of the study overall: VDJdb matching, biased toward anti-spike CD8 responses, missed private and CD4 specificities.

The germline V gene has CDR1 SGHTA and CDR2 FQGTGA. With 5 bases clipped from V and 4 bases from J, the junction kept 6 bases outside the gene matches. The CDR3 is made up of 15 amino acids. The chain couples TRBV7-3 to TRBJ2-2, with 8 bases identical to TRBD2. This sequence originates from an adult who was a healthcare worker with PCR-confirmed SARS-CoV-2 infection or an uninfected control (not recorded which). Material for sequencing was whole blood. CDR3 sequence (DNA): TGTGCCAGCAGCCCGCCCGGGGGGGGCACCGGGGAGCTGTTTTTT. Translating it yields CASSPPGGGTGELFF.